The 6 T cell receptor beta chains presented below share a single source sample, sequenced in a study of control samples from healthy donors and cancer patients (TCRdb year 2020). Library construction relied on the immunoSEQ multiplex PCR assay. This is the immuneACCESS table as TCRdb keeps it, with only in-frame sequences that have V and J called. A part of the clones is gone; compared with another copy, unresolved V genes explain less than half, and the rest is unexplained. The sample data list over 100,000 clones, and 90% of these were observed just once. 2% to 3% of the sample lies in the top ten. The sequencing input was blood. The source is a man in his forties in good health.

This clone appeared a few times. The V gene is TRBV9, the J gene TRBJ2-3, with D tentatively TRBD2 (5 bases). The CDR3 extends over 14 amino acids. The germline V and J ends were trimmed by 0 bases and 4 bases, with 9 bases remaining between them. Germline assignment: CDR1 SGDLS and CDR2 YYNGEE. The CDR3 protein is CASSVVVDSDTQYF. In nucleotides, the CDR3 is TGTGCCAGCAGCGTAGTGGTGGACTCAGATACGCAGTATTTT.

CDR3 DNA: TGTGCCAGCAGCCATACGGTATACACTGAAGCTTTCTTT. This sequence encodes CASSHTVYTEAFF. The V gene is TRBV28, the J gene TRBJ1-1, with no clear D. The CDR3 length is 13 residues. From germline, CDR1 is MDHEN and CDR2 SYDVKM. The germline V and J ends were trimmed by 6 bases and 3 bases, with 11 bases remaining between them.

The V gene is TRBV27, the J gene TRBJ2-1, with 8 bases matching TRBD2. Germline CDR1 and CDR2: MNHEY and SMNVEV (reference sequence). This CDR3 spans 15 amino acids. V lost 9 bases and J lost 3; bases outside the gene matches: 10. CDR3 DNA: TGTGCCAGTAGATATGGCGGGGGGAACTACAATGAGCAGTTCTTC. This gives the protein CASRYGGGNYNEQFF.

The V call is TRBV5-1, the J call TRBJ2-7; D is perhaps TRBD1 or TRBD2 (5 bases each). The CDR3 loop spans 14 amino acids. The V end was cut by 2 bases, the J end by 7 bases, with 16 bases between. In germline, CDR1 is SGHRS, CDR2 YFSETQ. The CDR3 DNA reads as TGCGCCAGCAGCTTCCGGGACCCACAAGGGGAGCAGTACTTC. It yields the protein CASSFRDPQGEQYF.

This clone was seen once. CDR3 sequence reads: CASSLGLAGHGTQYF. CDR3 nucleotide sequence: TGCGCCAGCAGCTTGGGACTAGCGGGCCACGGTACGCAGTATTTT. The chain links TRBV5-1 to TRBJ2-3; TRBD2 aligns across 10 bases. There are 15 residues in the CDR3. With V trimmed by 0 bases and J by 8 bases, 6 bases remained unmatched. Germline V gene lookup returns CDR1 SGHRS and CDR2 YFSETQ.

The CDR3 reads CASSIKQGNQPQHF. The DNA of the CDR3 is TGTGCCAGTAGTATAAAGCAGGGGAATCAGCCCCAGCATTTT. The chain links TRBV19 to TRBJ1-5, with D maybe TRBD1 (6 bases). Germline CDR1 is LNHDA and CDR2 is SQIVND (reference sequence). The CDR3 has 14 residues. V dropped 2 bases and J dropped 4 bases, with 9 bases sitting between them.